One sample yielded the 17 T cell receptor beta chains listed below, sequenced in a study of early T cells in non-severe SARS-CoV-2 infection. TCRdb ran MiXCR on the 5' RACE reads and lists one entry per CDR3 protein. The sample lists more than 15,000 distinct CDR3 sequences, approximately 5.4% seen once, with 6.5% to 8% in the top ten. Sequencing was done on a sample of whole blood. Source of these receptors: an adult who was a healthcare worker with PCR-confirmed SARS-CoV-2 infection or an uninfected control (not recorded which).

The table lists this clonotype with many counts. The CDR3, as DNA: TGTGCCAGCAGGGAAGCTAGCGGAGGGGGGGAGACCCAGTACTTC. As protein: CASREASGGGETQYF. The chain uses TRBV7-8 and TRBJ2-5; possibly TRBD2 for D (7 bases). The V gene lost 6 bases and the J gene lost 5 bases, with 19 bases spanning the gap. The germline gives CDR1 SGHVS, CDR2 FQNEAQ. There are 15 residues in the CDR3.

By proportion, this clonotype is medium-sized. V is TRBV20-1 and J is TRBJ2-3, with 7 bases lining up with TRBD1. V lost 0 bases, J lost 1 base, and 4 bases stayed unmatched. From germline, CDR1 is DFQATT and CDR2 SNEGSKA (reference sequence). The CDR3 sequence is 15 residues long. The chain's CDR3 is CSARERQGRTDTQYF. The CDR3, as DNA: TGCAGTGCTAGAGAGAGACAGGGCCGCACAGATACGCAGTATTTT.

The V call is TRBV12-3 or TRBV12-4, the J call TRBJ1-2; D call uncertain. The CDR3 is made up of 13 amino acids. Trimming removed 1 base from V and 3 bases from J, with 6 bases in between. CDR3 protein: CASSLDRYYGYTF. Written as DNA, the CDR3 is TGTGCCAGCAGTTTAGACAGATACTATGGCTACACCTTC.

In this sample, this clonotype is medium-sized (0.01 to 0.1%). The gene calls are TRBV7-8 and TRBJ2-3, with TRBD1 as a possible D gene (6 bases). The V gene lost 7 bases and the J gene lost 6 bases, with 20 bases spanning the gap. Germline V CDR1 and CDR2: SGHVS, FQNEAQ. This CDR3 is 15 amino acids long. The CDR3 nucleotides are TGTGCCAGCAACAGACAGGCGGCGAGTGTGGATACGCAGTATTTT. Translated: CASNRQAASVDTQYF.

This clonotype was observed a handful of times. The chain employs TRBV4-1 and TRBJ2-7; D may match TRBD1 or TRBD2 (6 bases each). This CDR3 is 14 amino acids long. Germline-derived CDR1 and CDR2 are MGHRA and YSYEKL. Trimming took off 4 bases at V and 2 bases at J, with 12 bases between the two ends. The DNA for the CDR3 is TGCGCCAGCAGCCCTAAGGGGGGAACCTACGAGCAGTACTTC. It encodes CASSPKGGTYEQYF.

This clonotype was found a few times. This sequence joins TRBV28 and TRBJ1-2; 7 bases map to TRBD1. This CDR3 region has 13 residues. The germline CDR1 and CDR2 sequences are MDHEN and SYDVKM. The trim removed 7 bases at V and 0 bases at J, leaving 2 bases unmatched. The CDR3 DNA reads TGTGCCAGCATGGGACAGACTAACTATGGCTACACCTTC. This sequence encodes CASMGQTNYGYTF.

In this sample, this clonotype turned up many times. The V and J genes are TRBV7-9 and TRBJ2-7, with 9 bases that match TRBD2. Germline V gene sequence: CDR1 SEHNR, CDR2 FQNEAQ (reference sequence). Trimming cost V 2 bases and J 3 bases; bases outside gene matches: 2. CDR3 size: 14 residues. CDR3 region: CASSLPSGIYEQYF. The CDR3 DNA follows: TGTGCCAGCAGCTTACCTAGCGGGATCTACGAGCAGTACTTC.

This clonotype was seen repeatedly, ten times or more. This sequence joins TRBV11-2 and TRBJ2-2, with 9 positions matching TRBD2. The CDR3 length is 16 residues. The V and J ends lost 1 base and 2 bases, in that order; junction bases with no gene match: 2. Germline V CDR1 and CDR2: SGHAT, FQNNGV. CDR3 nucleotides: TGTGCCAGCAGCTTAGGCCTAGCGGGAAACACCGGGGAGCTGTTTTTT. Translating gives CASSLGLAGNTGELFF.

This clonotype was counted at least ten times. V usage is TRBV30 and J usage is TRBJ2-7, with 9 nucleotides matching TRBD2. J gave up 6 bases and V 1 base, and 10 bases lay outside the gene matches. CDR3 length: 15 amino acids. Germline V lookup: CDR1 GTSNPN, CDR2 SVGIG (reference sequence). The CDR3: CAWSDSGLAGSEQYF. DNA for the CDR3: TGTGCCTGGAGTGACTCAGGTCTAGCGGGATCCGAGCAGTACTTC.

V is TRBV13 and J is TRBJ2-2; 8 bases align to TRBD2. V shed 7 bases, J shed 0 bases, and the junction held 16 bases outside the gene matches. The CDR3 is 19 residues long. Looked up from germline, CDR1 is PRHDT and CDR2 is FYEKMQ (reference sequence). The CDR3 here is CASTRQAGVGSANTGELFF. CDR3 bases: TGTGCCAGCACCAGACAAGCGGGAGTAGGTTCGGCGAACACCGGGGAGCTGTTTTTT.

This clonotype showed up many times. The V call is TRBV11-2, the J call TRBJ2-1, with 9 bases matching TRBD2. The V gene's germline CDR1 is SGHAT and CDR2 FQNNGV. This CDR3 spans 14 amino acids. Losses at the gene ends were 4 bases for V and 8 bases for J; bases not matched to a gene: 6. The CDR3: CASSWTSGRYEQFF. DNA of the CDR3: TGTGCCAGCAGCTGGACCAGCGGGAGGTATGAGCAGTTCTTC.

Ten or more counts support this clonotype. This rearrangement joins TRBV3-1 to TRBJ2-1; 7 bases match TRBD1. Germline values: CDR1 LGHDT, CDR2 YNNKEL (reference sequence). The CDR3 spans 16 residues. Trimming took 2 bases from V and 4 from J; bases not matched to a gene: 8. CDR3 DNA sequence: TGTGCCAGCAGCCAACTACCGGGACAGTTTTACAATGAGCAGTTCTTC. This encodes CASSQLPGQFYNEQFF.

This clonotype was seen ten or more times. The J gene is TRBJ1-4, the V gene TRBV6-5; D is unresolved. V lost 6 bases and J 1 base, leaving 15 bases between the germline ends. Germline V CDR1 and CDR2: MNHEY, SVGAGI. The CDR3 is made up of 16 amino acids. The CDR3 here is CASRRRSARTNEKLFF. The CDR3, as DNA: TGTGCCAGCAGACGGAGGTCCGCGAGAACTAATGAAAAACTGTTTTTT.

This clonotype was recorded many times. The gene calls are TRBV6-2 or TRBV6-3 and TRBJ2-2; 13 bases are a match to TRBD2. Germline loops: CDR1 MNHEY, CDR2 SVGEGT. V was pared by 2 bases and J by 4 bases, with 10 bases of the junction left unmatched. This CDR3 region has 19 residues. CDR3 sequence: CASSYLEGLAGVVTGELFF. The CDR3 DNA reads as TGTGCCAGCAGTTACCTCGAAGGACTAGCGGGAGTGGTCACCGGGGAGCTGTTTTTT.

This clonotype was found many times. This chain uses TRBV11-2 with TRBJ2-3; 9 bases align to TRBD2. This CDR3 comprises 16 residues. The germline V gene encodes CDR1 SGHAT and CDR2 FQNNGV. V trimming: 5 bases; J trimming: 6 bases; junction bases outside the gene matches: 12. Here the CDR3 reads CASSPARGRAGDTQYF. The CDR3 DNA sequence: TGTGCCAGCAGCCCTGCTCGCGGGAGGGCCGGGGATACGCAGTATTTT.

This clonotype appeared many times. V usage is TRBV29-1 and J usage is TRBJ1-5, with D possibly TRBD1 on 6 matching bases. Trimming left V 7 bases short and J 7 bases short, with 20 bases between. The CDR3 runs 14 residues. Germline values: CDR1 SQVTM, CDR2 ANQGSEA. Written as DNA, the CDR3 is TGCAGCGCCCTCTTAGGGGGGGGCGGGCAGCCCCAGCATTTT. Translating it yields CSALLGGGGQPQHF.

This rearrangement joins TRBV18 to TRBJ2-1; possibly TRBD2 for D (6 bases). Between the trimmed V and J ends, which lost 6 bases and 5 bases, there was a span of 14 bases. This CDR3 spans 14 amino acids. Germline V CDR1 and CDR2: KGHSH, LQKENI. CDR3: CASSRPGLNNEQFF. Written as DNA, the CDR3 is TGTGCCAGCTCCCGACCGGGACTCAACAATGAGCAGTTCTTC.